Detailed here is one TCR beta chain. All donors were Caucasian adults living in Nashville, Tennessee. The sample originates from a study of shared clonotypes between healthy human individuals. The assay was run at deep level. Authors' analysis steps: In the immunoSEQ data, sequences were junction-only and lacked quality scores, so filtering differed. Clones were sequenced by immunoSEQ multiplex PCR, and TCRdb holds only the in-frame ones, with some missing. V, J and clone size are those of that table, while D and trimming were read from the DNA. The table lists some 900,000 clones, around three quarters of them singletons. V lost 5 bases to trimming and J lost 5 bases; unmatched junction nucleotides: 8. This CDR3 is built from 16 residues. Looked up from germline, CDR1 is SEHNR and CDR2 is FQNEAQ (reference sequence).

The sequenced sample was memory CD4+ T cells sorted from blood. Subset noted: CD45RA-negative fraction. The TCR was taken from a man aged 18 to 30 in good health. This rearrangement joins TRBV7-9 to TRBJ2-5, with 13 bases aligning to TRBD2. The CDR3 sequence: CASSPGTSGMEETQYF. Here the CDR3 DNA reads TGTGCCAGCAGCCCCGGGACTAGCGGGATGGAGGAGACCCAGTACTTC.